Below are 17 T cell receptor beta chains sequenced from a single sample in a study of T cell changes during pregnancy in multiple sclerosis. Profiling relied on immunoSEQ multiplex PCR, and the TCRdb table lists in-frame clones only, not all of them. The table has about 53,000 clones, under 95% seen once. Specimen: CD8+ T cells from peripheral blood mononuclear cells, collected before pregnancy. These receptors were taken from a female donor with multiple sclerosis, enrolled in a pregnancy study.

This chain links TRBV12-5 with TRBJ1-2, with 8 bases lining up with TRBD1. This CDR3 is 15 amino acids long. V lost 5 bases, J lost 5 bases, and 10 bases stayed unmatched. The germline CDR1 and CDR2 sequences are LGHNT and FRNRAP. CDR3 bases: TGTGCTAGTGGTGGGACAGGATGGCTACGGTATGGCTACACCTTC. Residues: CASGGTGWLRYGYTF.

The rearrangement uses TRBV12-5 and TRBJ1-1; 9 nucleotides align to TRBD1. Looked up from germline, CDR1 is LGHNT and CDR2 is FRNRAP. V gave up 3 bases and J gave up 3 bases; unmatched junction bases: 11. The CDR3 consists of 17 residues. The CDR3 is CASGFLTGGPADTEAFF. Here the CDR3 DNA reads TGTGCTAGTGGTTTCCTAACAGGGGGCCCGGCGGACACTGAAGCTTTCTTT.

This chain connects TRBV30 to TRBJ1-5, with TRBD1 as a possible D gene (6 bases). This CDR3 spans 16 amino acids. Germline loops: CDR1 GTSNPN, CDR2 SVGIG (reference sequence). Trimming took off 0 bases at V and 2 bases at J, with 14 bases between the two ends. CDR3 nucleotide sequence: TGTGCCTGGAGTGTACTCGGGGCAGGGGGCAATCAGCCCCAGCATTTT. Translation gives CAWSVLGAGGNQPQHF.

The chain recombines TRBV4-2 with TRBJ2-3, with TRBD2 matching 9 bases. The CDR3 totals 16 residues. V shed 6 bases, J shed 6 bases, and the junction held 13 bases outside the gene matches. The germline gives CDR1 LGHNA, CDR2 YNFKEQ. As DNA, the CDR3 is TGTGCCAGCAGTCATCTAAGCGGGGGGCCCACTGATACGCAGTATTTT. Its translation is CASSHLSGGPTDTQYF.

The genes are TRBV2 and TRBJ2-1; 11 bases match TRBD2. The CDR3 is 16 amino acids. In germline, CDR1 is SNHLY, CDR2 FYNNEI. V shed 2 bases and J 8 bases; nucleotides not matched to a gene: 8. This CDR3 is CASSERASGGWDEQFF. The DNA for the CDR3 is TGTGCCAGCAGTGAACGGGCTAGCGGGGGGTGGGATGAGCAGTTCTTC.

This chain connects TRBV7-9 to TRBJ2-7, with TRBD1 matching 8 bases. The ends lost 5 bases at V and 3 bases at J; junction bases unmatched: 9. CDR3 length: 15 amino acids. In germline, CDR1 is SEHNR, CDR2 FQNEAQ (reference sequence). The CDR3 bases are TGTGCCAGCAGCACAGACAGGGGAAGAGTCTACGAGCAGTACTTC. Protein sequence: CASSTDRGRVYEQYF.

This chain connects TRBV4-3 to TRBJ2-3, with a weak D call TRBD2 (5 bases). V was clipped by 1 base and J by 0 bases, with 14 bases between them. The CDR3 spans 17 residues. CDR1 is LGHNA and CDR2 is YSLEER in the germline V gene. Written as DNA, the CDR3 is TGCGCCAGCAGCCAAGGGTCCCTAGCCCAGAGCACAGATACGCAGTATTTT. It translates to CASSQGSLAQSTDTQYF.

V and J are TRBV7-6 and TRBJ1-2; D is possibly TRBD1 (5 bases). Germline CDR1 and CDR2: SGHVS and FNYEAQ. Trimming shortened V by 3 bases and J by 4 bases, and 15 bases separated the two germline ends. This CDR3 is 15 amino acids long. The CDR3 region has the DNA TGTGCCAGCAGCTTGGGGCAGGGTCCAATCTATGGCTACACCTTC. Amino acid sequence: CASSLGQGPIYGYTF.

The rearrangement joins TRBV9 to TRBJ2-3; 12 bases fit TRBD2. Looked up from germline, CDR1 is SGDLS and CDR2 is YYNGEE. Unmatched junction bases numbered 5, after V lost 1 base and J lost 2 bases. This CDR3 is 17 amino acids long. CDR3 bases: TGTGCCAGCAGCGTACCTCTAGCGGGGGGGCCCACAGATACGCAGTATTTT. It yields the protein CASSVPLAGGPTDTQYF.

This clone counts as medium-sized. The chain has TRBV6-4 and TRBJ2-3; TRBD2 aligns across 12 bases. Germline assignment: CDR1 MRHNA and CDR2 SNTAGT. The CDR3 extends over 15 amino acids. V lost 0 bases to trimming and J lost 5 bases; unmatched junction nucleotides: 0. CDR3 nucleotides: TGTGCCAGCAGTGACTCGACTAGCGGGGGAGATACGCAGTATTTT. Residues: CASSDSTSGGDTQYF.

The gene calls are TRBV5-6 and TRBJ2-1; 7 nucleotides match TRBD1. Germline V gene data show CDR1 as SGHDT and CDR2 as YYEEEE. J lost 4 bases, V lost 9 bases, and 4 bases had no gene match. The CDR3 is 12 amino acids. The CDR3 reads CATATGYNEQFF. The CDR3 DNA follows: TGTGCCACCGCGACAGGGTACAATGAGCAGTTCTTC.

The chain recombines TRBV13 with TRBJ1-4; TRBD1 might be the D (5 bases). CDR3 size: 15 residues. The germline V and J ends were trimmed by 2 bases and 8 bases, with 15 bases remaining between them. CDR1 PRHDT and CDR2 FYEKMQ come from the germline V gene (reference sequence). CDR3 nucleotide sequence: TGTGCCAGCAGCTTAAGGACAACCCAGAGGGAAAAACTGTTTTTT. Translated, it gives CASSLRTTQREKLFF.

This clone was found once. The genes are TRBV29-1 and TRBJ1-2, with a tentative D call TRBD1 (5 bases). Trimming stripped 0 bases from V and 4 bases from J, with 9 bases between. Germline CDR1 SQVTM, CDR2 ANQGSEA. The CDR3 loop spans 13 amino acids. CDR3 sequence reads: CSVEDEGVYGYTF. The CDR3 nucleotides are TGCAGCGTTGAAGATGAAGGGGTCTATGGCTACACCTTC.

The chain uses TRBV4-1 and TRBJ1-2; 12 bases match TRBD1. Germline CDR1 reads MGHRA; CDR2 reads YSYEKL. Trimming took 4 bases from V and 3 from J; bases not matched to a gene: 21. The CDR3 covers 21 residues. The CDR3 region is CASSPSFIAGTGGVRDYGYTF. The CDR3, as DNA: TGCGCCAGCAGCCCATCTTTTATCGCCGGGACAGGGGGCGTGAGGGACTATGGCTACACCTTC.

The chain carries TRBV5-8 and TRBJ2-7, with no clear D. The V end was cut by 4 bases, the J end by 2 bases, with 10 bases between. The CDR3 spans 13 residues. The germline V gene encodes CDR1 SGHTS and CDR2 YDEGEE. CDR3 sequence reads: CASSLFYTYEQYF. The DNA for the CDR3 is TGTGCCAGCAGCCTATTCTATACCTACGAGCAGTACTTC.

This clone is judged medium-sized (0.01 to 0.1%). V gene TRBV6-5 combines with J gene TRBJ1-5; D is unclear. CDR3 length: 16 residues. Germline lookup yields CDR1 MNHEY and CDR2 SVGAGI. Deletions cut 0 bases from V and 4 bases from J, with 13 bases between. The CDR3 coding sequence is TGTGCCAGCAGTTACTCGAGAGGGATGGGAAATCAGCCCCAGCATTTT. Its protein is CASSYSRGMGNQPQHF.

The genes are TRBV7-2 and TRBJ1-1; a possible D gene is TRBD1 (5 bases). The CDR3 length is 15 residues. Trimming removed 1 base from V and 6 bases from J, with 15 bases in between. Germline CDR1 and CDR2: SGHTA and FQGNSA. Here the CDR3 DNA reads TGTGCCAGCAGCTTAGTAAGGGGAGGACGCGCTGAAGCTTTCTTT. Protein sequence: CASSLVRGGRAEAFF.